A selection of T cell receptor beta chains follows, all from one sample in a study of breast tumors, draining lymph nodes, adjacent tissues. TCRdb re-analysed the multiplex PCR reads in MiXCR, keeping a single row per CDR3 protein. The sample holds about 230,000 distinct CDR3 sequences; less than 40% are singletons and the top ten take approximately 1.5%. Input material: axillary lymph node tissue. The receptors stem from a female donor with breast cancer. Some clones in this sample may be carry-over from other donors' samples. Each CDR3 is given with its conserved first and last residue. D genes are given only for firm matches. Clone size is given for some rows only: seen once, a few or many times, or a class if the clone is expanded.

d_gene	v_gene	j_gene	abundance	CDR3aa	CDR3nt
.	TRBV7-2	TRBJ2-1	many	CASSPGDKQFF	TGTGCCAGCAGCCCGGGGGACAAGCAGTTCTTC
.	TRBV6-1	TRBJ2-5	many	CASRFSEGAEETQYF	TGTGCCAGCCGCTTCTCGGAGGGGGCGGAAGAGACCCAGTACTTC
.	TRBV6-2/TRBV6-3	TRBJ2-7	few	CASSHSIQVATYF	TGTGCCAGCAGTCACTCGATACAGGTGGCAACCTACTTC
.	TRBV5-7	TRBJ1-4	.	CASSLARGDEKLFF	TGTGCCAGCAGCTTGGCCAGGGGTGATGAAAAACTGTTTTTT
.	TRBV28	TRBJ2-7	many	CASRVSTYEQYF	TGTGCCAGTCGCGTCTCGACCTACGAGCAGTACTTC
TRBD2	TRBV12-3/TRBV12-4	TRBJ2-1	many	CASSPTGTSMQNEQFF	TGTGCCAGCAGTCCAACCGGGACTAGTATGCAAAATGAGCAGTTCTTC
.	TRBV7-7	TRBJ2-1	many	CASSLAPGYNEQFF	TGTGCTAGCAGCTTAGCCCCGGGGTACAATGAGCAGTTCTTC
TRBD2	TRBV19	TRBJ2-5	many	CASKGGASGRGETQYF	TGTGCCAGTAAGGGCGGGGCTAGCGGGAGGGGAGAGACCCAGTACTTC
.	TRBV11-1	TRBJ2-5	many	CASSLSMAAQETQYF	TGTGCCAGCAGCTTATCAATGGCAGCGCAAGAGACCCAGTACTTC
.	TRBV20-1	TRBJ1-5	many	CSAKSPGFQPQHF	TGCAGTGCTAAATCTCCAGGGTTTCAGCCCCAGCATTTT
.	TRBV30	TRBJ2-7	many	CAWSVSGTYEQYF	TGTGCCTGGAGTGTATCCGGGACCTACGAGCAGTACTTC
.	TRBV3-1	TRBJ2-1	few	CASSLSRGSYNEQFF	TGTGCCAGCAGCCTAAGCAGGGGTTCCTACAATGAGCAGTTCTTC
.	TRBV11-3	TRBJ1-4	.	CASSLANQGVNGKLFF	TGTGCCAGCAGCTTAGCCAACCAGGGAGTAAATGGAAAACTGTTTTTT
.	TRBV20-1	TRBJ2-5	.	CSYTSGVQYF	TGCAGCTATACCTCAGGGGTCCAGTACTTC
TRBD1	TRBV6-2/TRBV6-3	TRBJ2-7	few	CASSLPIKTGGYEQYF	TGTGCCAGCAGCCTCCCGATTAAAACAGGGGGCTACGAGCAGTACTTC
.	TRBV6-5	TRBJ2-7	many	CASSYSRASSSEQYF	TGTGCCAGCAGTTACTCGAGGGCTAGCTCGAGCGAGCAGTACTTC
.	TRBV7-2	TRBJ2-7	.	CASSLGRGYYELYF	TGTGCCAGCAGCTTAGGGAGGGGGTACTACGAGCTGTACTTC
.	TRBV13	TRBJ2-6	many	CASSSRDFGRGANVLTF	TGTGCCAGCAGCTCCCGGGACTTCGGACGGGGGGCCAACGTCCTGACTTTC
.	TRBV7-9	TRBJ1-5	many	CASSLGDANTGQPQHF	TGTGCCAGCAGCTTAGGGGATGCCAACACGGGTCAGCCCCAGCATTTT
TRBD2	TRBV19	TRBJ2-7	many	CASTTSGSSPEQYF	TGTGCCAGTACCACTAGCGGGAGCTCTCCCGAGCAGTACTTC
.	TRBV7-2	TRBJ2-6	many	CASSQDSGANVLTF	TGTGCCAGCAGCCAAGACTCTGGGGCCAACGTCCTGACTTTC
TRBD2	TRBV24-1	TRBJ2-7	many	CATSDGQSSSGPTTYEQYF	TGTGCCACCAGTGACGGACAGAGCTCTAGCGGGCCGACTACCTACGAGCAGTACTTC